The 7 T cell receptor beta chains below come from one sample, sequenced in a study of blood T cell repertoires in COVID-19. Assay: immunoSEQ multiplex PCR; the TCRdb copy retains only in-frame clones and omits some. The sample contains some 200,000 clones, about nine tenths of which appear only once. The sample taken for sequencing was peripheral blood. Source of these receptors: a woman between 40 and 55 years old with acute or convalescent COVID-19.

The chain employs TRBV9 and TRBJ1-1, with D unclear. Looked up from germline, CDR1 is SGDLS and CDR2 is YYNGEE. Trimming pared 3 bases from V and 6 bases from J, leaving 15 bases between. The CDR3 runs 14 residues. This CDR3 is CASSAFSYGAEAFF. In DNA form, the CDR3 reads TGTGCCAGCAGCGCCTTCTCATACGGGGCTGAAGCTTTCTTT. The full variable domain, its missing parts supplied by reference TRBV9 and TRBJ1-1, is DSGVTQTPKHLITATGQRVTLRCSPRSGDLSVYWYQQSLDQGLQFLIQYYNGEERAKGNILERFSAQQFPDLHSELNLSSLELGDSALYFCASSAFSYGAEAFFGQGTRLTVV.

The V gene is TRBV10-3, the J gene TRBJ2-7, with a weak D call TRBD1 (6 bases). The CDR3 is made up of 13 amino acids. Looked up from germline, CDR1 is ENHRY and CDR2 is SYGVKD. Trimming removed 6 bases from V and 6 bases from J, with 15 bases in between. The CDR3 nucleotides are TGTGCCATCAGCTCAGGGGCCAGCGCCGAGCAGTACGTC. Translating it yields CAISSGASAEQYV.

The chain couples TRBV19 to TRBJ1-6, with 9 nucleotides matching TRBD1. Germline assignment: CDR1 LNHDA and CDR2 SQIVND (reference sequence). V lost 4 bases, J lost 7 bases, and 5 bases stayed unmatched. The CDR3 is 15 amino acids. The CDR3 nucleotides read TGTGCCAGTAGTACCTGGACAGGGGTGAATTCACCCCTCCACTTT. This gives the protein CASSTWTGVNSPLHF.

The J gene is TRBJ2-7, the V gene TRBV29-1; 9 bases map to TRBD2. The length of the CDR3 is 14 residues. The germline V gene encodes CDR1 SQVTM and CDR2 ANQGSEA. V gave up 4 bases and J gave up 0 bases; unmatched junction bases: 4. As DNA, the CDR3 is TGCAGCGTTGGAGGGACTAGCACCTCCTACGAGCAGTACGTC. Its translation is CSVGGTSTSYEQYV.

The chain couples TRBV2 to TRBJ1-2; no clear D. The V end lost 7 bases, the J end lost 7 bases, and 10 bases lay between the germline ends. Germline V gives CDR1 SNHLY, CDR2 FYNNEI. CDR3 length: 11 amino acids. CDR3 nucleotide sequence: TGTGCCAGCAACTCCTTGAGTGGCTACACCTTC. Encoded protein: CASNSLSGYTF.

The chain uses TRBV19 and TRBJ2-3; D might be TRBD2 (6 bases). CDR1 and CDR2 from the germline V gene are LNHDA and SQIVND (reference sequence). Trimming removed 3 bases at V and 2 bases at J, with 15 bases between. The CDR3 is made up of 16 amino acids. The CDR3 DNA is TGTGCCAGTAGTATCCCCCGGCGGGGATCCACAGATACGCAGTATTTT. Amino acid sequence: CASSIPRRGSTDTQYF.

The rearrangement joins TRBV5-8 to TRBJ2-1, with 8 bases identical to TRBD1. Unmatched junction bases numbered 5, after V lost 4 bases and J lost 8 bases. The length of the CDR3 is 13 residues. From germline, CDR1 is SGHTS and CDR2 YDEGEE. The CDR3 nucleotides read TGTGCCAGCAGCCACGGACAGGGCTATGAGCAGTTCTTC. Its translation: CASSHGQGYEQFF. The entire variable domain, with the rest obtained from reference TRBV5-8 and TRBJ2-1, is as follows: EAGVTQSPTHLIKTRGQQATLRCSPISGHTSVYWYQQALGLGLQFLLWYDEGEERNRGNFPPRFSGRQFPNYSSELNVNALELEDSALYLCASSHGQGYEQFFGPGTRLTVL.